This is a list of T cell receptor beta chains from one sample in a study of shared clonotypes between healthy human individuals. Some clones are missing from TCRdb's copy, which holds only in-frame ones; the method was immunoSEQ multiplex PCR. The table lists hundreds of thousands of clones, 70% to 80% of them singletons. Sequencing was carried out using PBMCs. These receptors originate from a woman in her 40s in good health. Some clones in this sample may be carry-over from other donors' samples. CDR3s include the opening cysteine and the closing phenylalanine or tryptophan. A D gene is named only where the DNA matches it firmly. Size is omitted from some rows. Given values are once, few, many or a class for expanded clones.

>TRBV11-2|few|TRBD2|TRBJ2-5
TGTGCCAGCAGCGAATGGACCGGGACTAAACAAGAGACCCAGTACTTC
CASSEWTGTKQETQYF
>TRBV28|.|TRBD2|TRBJ2-1
TGTGCCAGCAGGGGGACTAGCGGGGGTCTTCACAATGAGCAGTTCTTC
CASRGTSGGLHNEQFF
>TRBV18|.|TRBD1|TRBJ1-1
TGTGCCAGCTCGCCAGGACAGGGGGCGAGGACTGAAGCTTTCTTT
CASSPGQGARTEAFF
>TRBV10-3|.|.|TRBJ2-7
TGTGCCAGAAGGGGCGGGCTACCAACCTACGAGCAGTACTTC
CARRGGLPTYEQYF
>TRBV19|.|TRBD1|TRBJ1-2
TGTGCCAGTGAAGCAGGGACAGGGTCGTTTACGAGAGGCTACACCTTC
CASEAGTGSFTRGYTF
>TRBV5-1|.|.|TRBJ2-5
TGCGCCAGCAGCTCAGGACAGACTCACCAAGAGACCCAGTACTTC
CASSSGQTHQETQYF
>TRBV2|.|TRBD2|TRBJ2-7
TGTGCCAGCAGTGAGATAGCGGGAAGCTACGAGCAGTACTTC
CASSEIAGSYEQYF
>TRBV27|.|TRBD2|TRBJ2-7
TGTGCCAGCCCCCTCCGCGGGACTAAATATTCCTACGAGCAGTACTTC
CASPLRGTKYSYEQYF
>TRBV28|few|TRBD1|TRBJ1-5
TGTGCCAGCAGTTTAAACAGGGGAGGGGGTCAGCCCCAGCATTTT
CASSLNRGGGQPQHF
>TRBV30|once|TRBD1|TRBJ1-5
TGTGCCTGGAGTGTAAGGGGGCTAGGTAATCAGCCCCAGCATTTT
CAWSVRGLGNQPQHF
>TRBV29-1|.|.|TRBJ1-2
TGCAGCGTTGAGTTGGGGCGGGGGAGGATCTATGGCTACACCTTC
CSVELGRGRIYGYTF
>TRBV25-1|.|TRBD2|TRBJ2-7
TGTGCCAGCAGTCCGGGACTAGCGGGGCGAGGGGACGAGCAGTACTTC
CASSPGLAGRGDEQYF
>TRBV4-3|once|.|TRBJ2-7
TGCGCCAGCAGCCAAGAGACTAGGGCCTACGAGCAGTACTTC
CASSQETRAYEQYF
>TRBV28|.|.|TRBJ1-3
TGTGCCAGCAGTCCTACGCGCTCTGGAAACACCATATATTTT
CASSPTRSGNTIYF
>TRBV6-6|.|.|TRBJ2-2
TGTGCCAGCAGTTACTCGTTACCCACCGGGGAGCTGTTTTTT
CASSYSLPTGELFF
>TRBV10-3|.|.|TRBJ1-4
TGTGCCATCAGTGCCACTCCGGCTGGGGAAAAACTGTTTTTT
CAISATPAGEKLFF
>TRBV2|.|.|TRBJ1-5
TGTGCCAGCCGTTACGATAGAACAGGGAATCAGCCCCAGCATTTT
CASRYDRTGNQPQHF
>TRBV2|.|.|TRBJ2-1
TGTGCCAACAAAGACCCCCGCGATGAGCAGTTCTTC
CANKDPRDEQFF
>TRBV2|.|TRBD1|TRBJ1-5
TGTGCCAGCAGTCTGGACAGGAACAATCAGCCCCAGCATTTT
CASSLDRNNQPQHF
>TRBV29-1|.|.|TRBJ2-7
TGCAGCGCACGGACTGTTGGGGCCGAGCAGTACTTC
CSARTVGAEQYF
>TRBV28|.|.|TRBJ2-7
TGTGCCAGCAGCCCACTTACATACGAGCAGTACTTC
CASSPLTYEQYF
>TRBV29-1|.|TRBD2|TRBJ2-7
TGCAGCGGACTAGCGGGAATAGGCGAGCAGTACTTC
CSGLAGIGEQYF
>TRBV7-3|once|TRBD2|TRBJ2-1
TGTGCCAGCAGCCCTGGACTAGCGGGACCTAATGAGCAGTTCTTC
CASSPGLAGPNEQFF
>TRBV5-8|.|.|TRBJ1-4
TGTGCCAGCAGCTTGGCCGATGGTAATGAAAAACTGTTTTTT
CASSLADGNEKLFF
>TRBV27|.|TRBD1|TRBJ2-1
TGTGCCAGCAGTTTAGGGACAGGGCAATCCTACAATGAGCAGTTCTTC
CASSLGTGQSYNEQFF